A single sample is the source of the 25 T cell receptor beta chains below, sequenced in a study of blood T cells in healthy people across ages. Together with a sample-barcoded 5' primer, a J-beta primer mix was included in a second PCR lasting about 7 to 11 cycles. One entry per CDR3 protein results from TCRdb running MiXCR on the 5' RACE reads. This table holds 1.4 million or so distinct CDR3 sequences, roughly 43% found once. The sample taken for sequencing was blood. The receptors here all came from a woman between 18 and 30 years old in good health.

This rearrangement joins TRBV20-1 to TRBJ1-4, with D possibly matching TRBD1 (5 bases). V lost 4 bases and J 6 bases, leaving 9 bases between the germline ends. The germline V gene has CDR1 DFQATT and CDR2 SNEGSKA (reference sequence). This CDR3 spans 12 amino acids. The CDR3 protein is CSATGWDEKLFF. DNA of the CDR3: TGCAGTGCTACAGGGTGGGATGAAAAACTGTTTTTT.

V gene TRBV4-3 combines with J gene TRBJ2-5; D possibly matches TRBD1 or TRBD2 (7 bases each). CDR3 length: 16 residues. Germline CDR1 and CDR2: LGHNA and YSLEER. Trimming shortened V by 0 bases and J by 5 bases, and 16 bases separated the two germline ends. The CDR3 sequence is CASSQDRDSGVETQYF. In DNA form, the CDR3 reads TGCGCCAGCAGCCAAGATCGGGACAGCGGGGTCGAGACCCAGTACTTC.

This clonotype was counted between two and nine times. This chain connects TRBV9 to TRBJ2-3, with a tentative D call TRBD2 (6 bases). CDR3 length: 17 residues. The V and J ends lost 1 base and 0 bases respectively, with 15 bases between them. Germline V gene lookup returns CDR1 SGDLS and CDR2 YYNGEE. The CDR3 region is CASSVNGLASSTDTQYF. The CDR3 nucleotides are TGTGCCAGCAGCGTAAACGGCCTAGCGTCTAGCACAGATACGCAGTATTTT.

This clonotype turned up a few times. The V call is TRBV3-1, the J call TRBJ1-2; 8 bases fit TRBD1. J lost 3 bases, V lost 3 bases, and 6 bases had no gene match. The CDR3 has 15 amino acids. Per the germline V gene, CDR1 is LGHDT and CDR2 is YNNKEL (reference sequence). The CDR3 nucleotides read TGTGCCAGCAGCCACCACAGGGGGAAAGACTATGGCTACACCTTC. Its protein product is CASSHHRGKDYGYTF.

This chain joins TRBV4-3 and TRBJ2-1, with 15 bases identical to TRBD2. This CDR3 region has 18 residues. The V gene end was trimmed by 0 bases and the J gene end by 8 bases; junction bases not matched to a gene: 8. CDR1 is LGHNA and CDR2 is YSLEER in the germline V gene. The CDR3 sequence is CASSQDGLAGGPRDEQFF. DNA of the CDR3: TGCGCCAGCAGCCAAGACGGACTAGCGGGAGGGCCAAGGGATGAGCAGTTCTTC.

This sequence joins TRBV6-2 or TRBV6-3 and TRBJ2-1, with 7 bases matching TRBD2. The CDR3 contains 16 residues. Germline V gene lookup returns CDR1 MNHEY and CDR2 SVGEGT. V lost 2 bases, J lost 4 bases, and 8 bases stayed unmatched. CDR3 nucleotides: TGTGCCAGCAGTTACGCGCTGGGGGGGATGTACAATGAGCAGTTCTTC. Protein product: CASSYALGGMYNEQFF.

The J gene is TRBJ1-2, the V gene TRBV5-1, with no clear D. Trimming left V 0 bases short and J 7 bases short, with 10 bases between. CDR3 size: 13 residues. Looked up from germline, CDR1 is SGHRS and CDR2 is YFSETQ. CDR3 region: CASSLAERAGYTF. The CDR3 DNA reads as TGCGCCAGCAGCTTGGCCGAGAGGGCTGGCTACACCTTC.

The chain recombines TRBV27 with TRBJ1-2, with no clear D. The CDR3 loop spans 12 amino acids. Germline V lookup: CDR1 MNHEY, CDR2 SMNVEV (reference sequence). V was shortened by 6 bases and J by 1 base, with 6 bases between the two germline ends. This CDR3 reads CASRDYNYGYTF. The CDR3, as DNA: TGTGCCAGCAGGGATTATAACTATGGCTACACCTTC.

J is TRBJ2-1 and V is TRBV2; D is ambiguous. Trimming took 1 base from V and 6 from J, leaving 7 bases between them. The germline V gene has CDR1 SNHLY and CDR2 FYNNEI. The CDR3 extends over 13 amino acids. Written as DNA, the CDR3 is TGTGCCAGCAGTGAAGGGCTGATCAATGAGCAGTTCTTC. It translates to CASSEGLINEQFF.

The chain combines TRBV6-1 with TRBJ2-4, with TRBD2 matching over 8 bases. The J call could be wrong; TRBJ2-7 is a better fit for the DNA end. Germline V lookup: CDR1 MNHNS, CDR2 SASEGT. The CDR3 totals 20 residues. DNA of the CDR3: TGTGCCAGCAGTGATAACACGGGAGGGGCCTGGTTTTCGGGTCCCTACGAGCAGTACTTC. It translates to CASSDNTGGAWFSGPYEQYF.

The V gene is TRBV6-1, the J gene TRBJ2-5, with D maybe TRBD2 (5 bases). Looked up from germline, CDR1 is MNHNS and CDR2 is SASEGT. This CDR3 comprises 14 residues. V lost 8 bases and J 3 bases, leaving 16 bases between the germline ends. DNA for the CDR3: TGTGCCAGCGGTACAGAAAACGGGGAAGAGACCCAGTACTTC. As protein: CASGTENGEETQYF.

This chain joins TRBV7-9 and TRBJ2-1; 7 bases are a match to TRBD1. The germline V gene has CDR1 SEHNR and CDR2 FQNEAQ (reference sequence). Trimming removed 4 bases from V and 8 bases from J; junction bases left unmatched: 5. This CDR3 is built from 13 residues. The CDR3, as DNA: TGTGCCAGCAGCTCGACAGGGATACATGAGCAGTTCTTC. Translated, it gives CASSSTGIHEQFF.

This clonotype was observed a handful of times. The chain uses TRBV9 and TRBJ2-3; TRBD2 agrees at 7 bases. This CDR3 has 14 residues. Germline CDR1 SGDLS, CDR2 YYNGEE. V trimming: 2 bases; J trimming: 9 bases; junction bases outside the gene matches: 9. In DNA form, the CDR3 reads TGTGCCAGCAGCGTTGGCGTCTGGGGGGGAACGCAGTATTTT. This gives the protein CASSVGVWGGTQYF.

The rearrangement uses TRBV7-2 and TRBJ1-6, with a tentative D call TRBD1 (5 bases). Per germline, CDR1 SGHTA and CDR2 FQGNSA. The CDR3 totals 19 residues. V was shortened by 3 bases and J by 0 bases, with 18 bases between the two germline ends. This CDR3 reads CASSFRAGALSSYNSPLHF. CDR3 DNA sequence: TGTGCCAGCAGCTTTAGGGCTGGGGCCCTGAGCTCCTATAATTCACCCCTCCACTTT.

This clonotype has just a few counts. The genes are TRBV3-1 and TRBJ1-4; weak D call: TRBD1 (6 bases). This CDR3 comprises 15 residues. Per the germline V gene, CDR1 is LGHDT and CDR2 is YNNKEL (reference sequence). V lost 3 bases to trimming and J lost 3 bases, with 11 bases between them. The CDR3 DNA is TGTGCCAGCAGCCAGACTGGGGGGCCTAATGAAAAACTGTTTTTT. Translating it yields CASSQTGGPNEKLFF.

CDR3 bases: TGTGCCAGCAGCGAAGGAGCGGGAGTCAACAATGAGCAGTACTTC. Amino acid sequence: CASSEGAGVNNEQYF. The rearrangement joins TRBV12-3 or TRBV12-4 to TRBJ2-7; TRBD2 agrees at 8 bases. The CDR3 spans 15 residues. With V trimmed by 6 bases and J by 7 bases, 14 bases remained unmatched.

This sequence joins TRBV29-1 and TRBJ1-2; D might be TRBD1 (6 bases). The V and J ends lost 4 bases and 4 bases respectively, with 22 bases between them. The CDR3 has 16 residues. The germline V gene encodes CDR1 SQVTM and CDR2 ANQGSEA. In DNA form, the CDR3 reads TGCAGCGTTGGAGCCGGGACAACTCAGAAGGCCTATGGCTACACCTTC. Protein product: CSVGAGTTQKAYGYTF.

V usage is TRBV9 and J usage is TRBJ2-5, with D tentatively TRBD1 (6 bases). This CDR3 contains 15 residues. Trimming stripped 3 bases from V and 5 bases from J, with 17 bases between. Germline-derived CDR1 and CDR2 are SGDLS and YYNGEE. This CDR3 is CASSAPRTGHETQYF. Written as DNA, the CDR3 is TGTGCCAGCAGCGCTCCAAGAACAGGGCACGAGACCCAGTACTTC. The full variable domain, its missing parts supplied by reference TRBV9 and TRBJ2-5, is DSGVTQTPKHLITATGQRVTLRCSPRSGDLSVYWYQQSLDQGLQFLIQYYNGEERAKGNILERFSAQQFPDLHSELNLSSLELGDSALYFCASSAPRTGHETQYFGPGTRLLVL.

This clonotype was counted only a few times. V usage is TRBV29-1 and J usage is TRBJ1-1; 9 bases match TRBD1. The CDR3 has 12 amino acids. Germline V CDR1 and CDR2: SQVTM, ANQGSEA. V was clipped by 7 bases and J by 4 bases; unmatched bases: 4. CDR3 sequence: CSAGQGSTEAFF. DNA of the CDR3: TGCAGCGCTGGACAGGGGAGCACTGAAGCTTTCTTT.

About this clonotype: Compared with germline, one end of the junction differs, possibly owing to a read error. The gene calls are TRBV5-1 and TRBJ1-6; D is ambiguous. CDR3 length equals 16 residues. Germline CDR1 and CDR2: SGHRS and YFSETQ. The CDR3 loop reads CASSLGQAPYSSPLHF. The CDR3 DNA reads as TGCGCCAGCAGCTTGGGTCAGGCACCCTATAGTTCACCCCTCCACTTT.

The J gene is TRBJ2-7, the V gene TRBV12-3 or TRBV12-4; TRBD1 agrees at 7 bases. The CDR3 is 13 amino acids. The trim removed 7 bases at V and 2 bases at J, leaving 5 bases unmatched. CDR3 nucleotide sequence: TGTGCCAGCACTAGGGACAGCCCCTACGAGCAGTACTTC. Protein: CASTRDSPYEQYF.

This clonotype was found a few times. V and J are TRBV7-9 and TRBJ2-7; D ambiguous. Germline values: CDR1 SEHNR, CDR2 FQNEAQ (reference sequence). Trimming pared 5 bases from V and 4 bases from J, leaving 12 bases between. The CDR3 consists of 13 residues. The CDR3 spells CASSPEMVYEQYF. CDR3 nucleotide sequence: TGTGCCAGCAGCCCCGAGATGGTTTACGAGCAGTACTTC.

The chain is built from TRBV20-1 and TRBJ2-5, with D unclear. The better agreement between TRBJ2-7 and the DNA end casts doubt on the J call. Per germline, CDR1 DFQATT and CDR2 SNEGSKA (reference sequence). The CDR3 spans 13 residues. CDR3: CSARDEPVYEQYF. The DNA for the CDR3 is TGCAGTGCTAGAGATGAGCCAGTCTACGAGCAGTACTTC.

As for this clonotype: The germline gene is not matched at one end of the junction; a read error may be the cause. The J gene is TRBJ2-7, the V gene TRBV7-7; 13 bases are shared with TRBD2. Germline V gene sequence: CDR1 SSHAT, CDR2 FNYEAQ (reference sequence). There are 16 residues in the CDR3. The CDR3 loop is CASSLALAGGPSPQYF. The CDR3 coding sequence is TGTGCTAGCAGCTTAGCACTAGCGGGGGGGCCGAGCCCACAGTACTTC.

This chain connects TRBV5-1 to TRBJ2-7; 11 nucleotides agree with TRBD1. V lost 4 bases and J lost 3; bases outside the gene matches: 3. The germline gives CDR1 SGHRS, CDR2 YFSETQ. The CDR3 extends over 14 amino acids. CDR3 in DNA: TGCGCCAGCAGCGCGGGACAGGGGGTCTACGAGCAGTACTTC. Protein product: CASSAGQGVYEQYF.